This passage covers 21 T cell receptor beta chains from one sample sequenced in a study of T cell changes during pregnancy in multiple sclerosis. The table came from immunoSEQ multiplex PCR; TCRdb's copy has only in-frame clones and leaves some out. The table records 22,000 or so clones, approximately 92% of them present only once. Sequenced here: CD8+ T cells from peripheral blood mononuclear cells, sampled in the third trimester of pregnancy. These receptors all come from a female donor with multiple sclerosis, enrolled in a pregnancy study.

This clone was seen just once. This chain joins TRBV23-1 and TRBJ1-5, with 10 nucleotides matching TRBD1. TRBV23-1 is sorted into the ORF group, with uncertain function. The CDR3 is 16 amino acids. After removal of 6 bases from V and 2 bases from J, the junction contained 7 bases not matched to a gene. Here the CDR3 DNA reads TGCGCCAGCAGGGACCTTGGGACAGGGGGCAATCAGCCCCAGCATTTT. As protein: CASRDLGTGGNQPQHF.

The chain has TRBV10-3 and TRBJ2-1; 9 bases are shared with TRBD2. The CDR3 contains 13 residues. The V segment lost 9 bases and the J segment 10 bases; nucleotides outside the gene matches: 10. CDR1 is ENHRY and CDR2 is SYGVKD in the germline V gene. The CDR3, as DNA: TGTGCCATACGTGGCGGGGGGGCAGTAGAGCAGTTCTTC. Translating gives CAIRGGGAVEQFF.

As DNA, the CDR3 is TGTGCCAGCAATCCCGGGACTATCTATGGCTACACCTTC. Its protein product is CASNPGTIYGYTF. The V and J genes are TRBV6-1 and TRBJ1-2; TRBD1 is a possible D gene (5 bases). The V and J ends lost 7 bases and 4 bases respectively, with 13 bases between them. CDR3 length: 13 residues. Per the germline V gene, CDR1 is MNHNS and CDR2 is SASEGT.

The chain couples TRBV27 to TRBJ1-2; 10 bases map to TRBD1. Germline CDR1 is MNHEY and CDR2 is SMNVEV (reference sequence). The CDR3 runs 16 residues. V was clipped by 0 bases and J by 8 bases; unmatched bases: 9. CDR3 bases: TGTGCCAGCAGTTTATCGTATTCCGGGACAGGGGTCGGCTACACCTTC. It is translated as CASSLSYSGTGVGYTF.

This clone was detected once. The chain is built from TRBV6-5 and TRBJ2-5; 8 bases map to TRBD1. The DNA end is a closer match to TRBJ2-7, so the J assignment may be wrong. The CDR3 totals 16 residues. CDR1 is MNHEY and CDR2 is SVGAGI in the germline V gene. CDR3: CASSYSVGTGSYEQYF. CDR3 coding DNA: TGTGCCAGCAGTTACTCGGTGGGGACAGGCTCCTACGAGCAGTACTTC.

The chain recombines TRBV7-7 with TRBJ2-6, with D perhaps TRBD2 (6 bases). This CDR3 contains 18 residues. Germline loops: CDR1 SSHAT, CDR2 FNYEAQ (reference sequence). V was cut by 1 base and J by 3 bases, with 16 bases left in between. The CDR3 reads CASSLERRRARGANVLTF. CDR3 bases: TGTGCCAGCAGCTTAGAACGCAGGAGGGCCCGTGGGGCCAACGTCCTGACTTTC.

The rearrangement joins TRBV7-2 to TRBJ2-7, with D unclear. Germline CDR1 reads SGHTA; CDR2 reads FQGNSA. V gave up 1 base and J gave up 3 bases, with 16 bases separating them. This CDR3 has 16 amino acids. The CDR3 is CASSLGVTNLFYEQYF. The DNA for the CDR3 is TGTGCCAGCAGCTTAGGGGTTACTAATTTATTCTACGAGCAGTACTTC.

This chain connects TRBV25-1 to TRBJ2-7; a possible D gene is TRBD2 (6 bases). Trimming shortened V by 3 bases and J by 1 base, and 13 bases separated the two germline ends. Germline loops: CDR1 MGHDK, CDR2 SYGVNS. The CDR3 is made up of 15 amino acids. The CDR3 coding sequence is TGTGCCAGCAGTGAGATGGGCGGGGCTTCCTACGAGCAGTACTTC. It yields the protein CASSEMGGASYEQYF.

J is TRBJ1-4 and V is TRBV4-3; D is uncertain. Deletions cut 4 bases from V and 8 bases from J, with 11 bases between. CDR3 size: 13 residues. Germline CDR1 reads LGHNA; CDR2 reads YSLEER. The CDR3 sequence is CASSRFAGEKLFF. CDR3 DNA: TGCGCCAGCAGCCGCTTCGCAGGCGAAAAACTGTTTTTT.

The gene calls are TRBV5-4 and TRBJ1-2; TRBD1 matches 7 bases. Unmatched junction bases numbered 3, after V lost 3 bases and J lost 4 bases. The CDR3 consists of 13 residues. Germline V gives CDR1 SGHNT, CDR2 YYREEE (reference sequence). CDR3 protein: CASSSGTAYGYTF. The CDR3 nucleotides read TGTGCCAGCAGCTCCGGGACAGCCTATGGCTACACCTTC.

This clone was seen a single time. The chain links TRBV28 to TRBJ1-5, with 7 bases fitting TRBD1. CDR1 is MDHEN and CDR2 is SYDVKM in the germline V gene. V shed 4 bases, J shed 3 bases, and the junction held 6 bases outside the gene matches. The CDR3 is 15 residues long. The CDR3 reads CASSWNRGTNQPQHF. CDR3 in DNA: TGTGCCAGCAGTTGGAACAGGGGTACCAATCAGCCCCAGCATTTT.

V and J are TRBV5-4 and TRBJ1-6, with 9 nucleotides matching TRBD1. CDR3 length equals 15 residues. Per germline, CDR1 SGHNT and CDR2 YYREEE (reference sequence). Trimming removed 5 bases from V and 6 bases from J; junction bases left unmatched: 6. The CDR3 spells CASRDTDRGNSPLHF. The CDR3 region has the DNA TGTGCCAGCAGGGATACGGACAGGGGTAATTCACCCCTCCACTTT.

The rearrangement joins TRBV9 to TRBJ2-3; 8 nucleotides line up with TRBD2. The CDR3 loop spans 16 amino acids. J lost 2 bases, V lost 0 bases, and 5 bases had no gene match. Germline CDR1 reads SGDLS; CDR2 reads YYNGEE. CDR3 DNA sequence: TGTGCCAGCAGCGTAGCTACGGGGGGGCTCACAGATACGCAGTATTTT. Amino acids: CASSVATGGLTDTQYF.

This chain links TRBV2 with TRBJ2-3; TRBD1 matches 7 bases. There are 14 residues in the CDR3. Unmatched junction bases numbered 11, after V lost 10 bases and J lost 4 bases. Germline loops: CDR1 SNHLY, CDR2 FYNNEI. The CDR3: CATPHRGLADTQYF. The DNA of the CDR3 is TGTGCCACCCCCCATAGGGGGCTCGCAGATACGCAGTATTTT.

The V and J genes are TRBV27 and TRBJ1-1, with 9 positions matching TRBD1. The CDR3 is 15 amino acids. Germline CDR1 and CDR2: MNHEY and SMNVEV (reference sequence). V shed 8 bases, J shed 6 bases, and the junction held 13 bases outside the gene matches. CDR3 coding DNA: TGTGCCAGCGGGAATCACCCGGGACAGGGTGCTGAAGCTTTCTTT. Translation gives CASGNHPGQGAEAFF.

J is TRBJ2-7 and V is TRBV7-6; 10 bases map to TRBD1. Germline CDR1 SGHVS, CDR2 FNYEAQ. This CDR3 is 17 amino acids long. The trim removed 5 bases at V and 1 base at J, leaving 11 bases unmatched. The chain's CDR3 is CASSAPGQGKESYEQYF. In DNA, the CDR3 is TGTGCCAGCAGCGCCCCGGGACAGGGGAAGGAATCCTACGAGCAGTACTTC.

This chain links TRBV6-5 with TRBJ1-1, with 7 bases that match TRBD1. V was pared by 0 bases and J by 3 bases, with 4 bases of the junction left unmatched. Germline assignment: CDR1 MNHEY and CDR2 SVGAGI. This CDR3 is built from 15 residues. The CDR3 loop reads CASSYSRDSYTEAFF. CDR3 nucleotide sequence: TGTGCCAGCAGTTACTCGAGGGACAGCTACACTGAAGCTTTCTTT.

V is TRBV18 and J is TRBJ2-5; possibly TRBD1 for D (5 bases). Trimming stripped 5 bases from V and 3 bases from J, with 19 bases between. Germline lookup yields CDR1 KGHSH and CDR2 LQKENI. CDR3 length: 16 residues. CDR3 sequence (DNA): TGTGCCAGCTCATCTACTACCAGGGCCAGGAAAGAGACCCAGTACTTC. Translated: CASSSTTRARKETQYF.

This rearrangement joins TRBV4-3 to TRBJ1-1; TRBD1 matches 7 bases. Germline V gene sequence: CDR1 LGHNA, CDR2 YSLEER. CDR3 length: 15 amino acids. Trimming removed 5 bases from V and 5 bases from J; junction bases left unmatched: 11. CDR3 nucleotide sequence: TGCGCCAGCAGCTTAAGGCAGTCAGGGGGTACTGAAGCTTTCTTT. Translation: CASSLRQSGGTEAFF.

J is TRBJ1-1 and V is TRBV7-8, with TRBD1 as a possible D gene (5 bases). The CDR3 consists of 12 residues. CDR1 and CDR2 (germline): SGHVS, FQNEAQ. V was cut by 1 base and J by 11 bases, with 11 bases left in between. The CDR3 is CASSLGGEVAFF. CDR3 DNA: TGTGCCAGCAGCTTAGGGGGGGAAGTGGCTTTCTTT. Complete variable domain (other parts from reference TRBV7-8 and TRBJ1-1): GAGVSQSPRYKVAKRGQDVALRCDPISGHVSLFWYQQALGQGPEFLTYFQNEAQLDKSGLPSDRFFAERPEGSVSTLKIQRTQQEDSAVYLCASSLGGEVAFFGQGTRLTVV.

This chain links TRBV7-9 with TRBJ1-2, with 8 bases that match TRBD1. The CDR3 is 13 amino acids. Germline CDR1 reads SEHNR; CDR2 reads FQNEAQ (reference sequence). V shed 8 bases and J 2 bases; nucleotides not matched to a gene: 4. CDR3 bases: TGTGCCAGCTGGGCAGGGGGCAACTATGGCTACACCTTC. Its translation is CASWAGGNYGYTF. The full variable domain, its missing parts supplied by reference TRBV7-9 and TRBJ1-2, is DTGVSQNPRHKITKRGQNVTFRCDPISEHNRLYWYRQTLGQGPEFLTYFQNEAQLEKSRLLSDRFSAERPKGSFSTLEIQRTEQGDSAMYLCASWAGGNYGYTFGSGTRLTVV.